Reported below is one T cell receptor beta chain. Its cognate antigen is unknown. The authors prepared UMI-labeled TRB cDNA libraries by 5' RACE. TCRdb reprocessed the 5' RACE reads and keeps a single row for each CDR3 protein, giving no DNA. The sample table includes about 60,000 distinct CDR3 sequences. Using triplicate sorts, some 300,000 cells were collected each time from every CD8+ T cell subset. CD45RO-CCR7+CD27+CD95- cells counted as naive CD8+ T cells. The data were obtained in a study of CXCR3-negative and CXCR3-positive naive CD8 T cells. Study results and caveats: CXCR3-positive naive cells had more hydrophobic TRB CDR3s than CXCR3-negative naive cells. Memory CD8+ cells showed much lower diversity, while both naive subsets were comparably high.

Germline V gene lookup returns CDR1 LGHDT and CDR2 YNNKEL (reference sequence). The CDR3 is 15 residues long. The J gene is TRBJ2-1, the V gene TRBV3-1; TCRdb calls TRBD1, which cannot be checked without DNA. Sample: naive CXCR3+ CD8+ T cells from blood. Subset here: CD45RO-CCR7+CD27+CD95- naive CD8+ T cells expressing CXCR3 (TNR3+). This clonotype was obtained from a human donor in good health. Some clones in this sample may be carry-over from other donors' samples. The chain's CDR3 is CASSQEAGTPEAQFF.